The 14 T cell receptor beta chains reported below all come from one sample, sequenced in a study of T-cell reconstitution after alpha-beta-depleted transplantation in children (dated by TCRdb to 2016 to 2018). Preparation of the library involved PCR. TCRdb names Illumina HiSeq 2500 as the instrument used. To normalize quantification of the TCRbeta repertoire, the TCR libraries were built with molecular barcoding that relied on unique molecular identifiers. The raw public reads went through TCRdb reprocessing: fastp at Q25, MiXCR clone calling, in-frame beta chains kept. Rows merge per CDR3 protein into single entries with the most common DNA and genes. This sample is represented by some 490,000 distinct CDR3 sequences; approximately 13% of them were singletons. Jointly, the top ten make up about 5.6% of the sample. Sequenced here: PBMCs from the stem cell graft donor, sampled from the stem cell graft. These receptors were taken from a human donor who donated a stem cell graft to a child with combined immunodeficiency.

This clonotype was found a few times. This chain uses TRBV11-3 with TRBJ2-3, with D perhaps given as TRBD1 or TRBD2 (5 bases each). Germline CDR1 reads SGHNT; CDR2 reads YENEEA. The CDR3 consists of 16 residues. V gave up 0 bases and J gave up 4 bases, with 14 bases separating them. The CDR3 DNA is TGTGCCAGCAGCTTAGATCAAGTCTGGGGGTCAGATACGCAGTATTTT. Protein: CASSLDQVWGSDTQYF.

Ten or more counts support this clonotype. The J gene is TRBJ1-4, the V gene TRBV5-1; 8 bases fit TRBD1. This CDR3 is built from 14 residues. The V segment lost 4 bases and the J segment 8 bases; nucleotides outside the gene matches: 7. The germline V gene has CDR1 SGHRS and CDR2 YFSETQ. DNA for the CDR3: TGCGCCAGCAGCGTGTCAGGGGGCTGGGAAAAACTGTTTTTT. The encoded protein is CASSVSGGWEKLFF.

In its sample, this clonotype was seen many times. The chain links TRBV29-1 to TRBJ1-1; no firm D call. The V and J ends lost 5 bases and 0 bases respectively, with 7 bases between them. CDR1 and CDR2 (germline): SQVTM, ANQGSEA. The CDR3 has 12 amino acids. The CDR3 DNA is TGCAGCGTTTGGACGATGAACACTGAAGCTTTCTTT. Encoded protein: CSVWTMNTEAFF.

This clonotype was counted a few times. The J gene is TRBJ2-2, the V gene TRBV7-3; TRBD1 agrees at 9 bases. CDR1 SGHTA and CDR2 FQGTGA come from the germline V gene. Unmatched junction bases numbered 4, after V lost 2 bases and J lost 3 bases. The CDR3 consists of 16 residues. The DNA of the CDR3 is TGTGCCAGCAGCTTACGGGGGACAGGGTACACCGGGGAGCTGTTTTTT. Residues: CASSLRGTGYTGELFF.

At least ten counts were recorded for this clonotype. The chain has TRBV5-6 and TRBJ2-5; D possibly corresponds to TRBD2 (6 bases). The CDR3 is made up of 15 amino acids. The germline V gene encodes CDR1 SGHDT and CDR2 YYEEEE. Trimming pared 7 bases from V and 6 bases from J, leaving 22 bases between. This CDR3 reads CASALLTSFRKTQYF. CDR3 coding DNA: TGTGCCAGCGCCCTCCTGACTAGTTTTCGTAAGACCCAGTACTTC.

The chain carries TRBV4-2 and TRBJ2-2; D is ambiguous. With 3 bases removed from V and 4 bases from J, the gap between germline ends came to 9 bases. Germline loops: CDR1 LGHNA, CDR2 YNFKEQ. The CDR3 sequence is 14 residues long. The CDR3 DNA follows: TGTGCCAGCAGCCATGACCATTTCACCGGGGAGCTGTTTTTT. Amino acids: CASSHDHFTGELFF.

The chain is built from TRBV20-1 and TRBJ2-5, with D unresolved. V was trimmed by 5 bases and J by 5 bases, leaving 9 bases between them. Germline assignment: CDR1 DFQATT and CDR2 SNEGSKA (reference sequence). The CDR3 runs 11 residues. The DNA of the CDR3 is TGCAGTGCTTCGCTCCGGGAGACCCAGTACTTC. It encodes CSASLRETQYF.

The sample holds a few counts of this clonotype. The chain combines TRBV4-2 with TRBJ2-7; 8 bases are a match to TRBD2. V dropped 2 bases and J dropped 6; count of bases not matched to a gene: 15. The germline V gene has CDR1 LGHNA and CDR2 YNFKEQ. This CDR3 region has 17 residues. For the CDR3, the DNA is TGTGCCAGCAGCCAATTTCTGCCCCAGCGGGAGTTCCCCGAGCAGTACTTC. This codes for CASSQFLPQREFPEQYF.

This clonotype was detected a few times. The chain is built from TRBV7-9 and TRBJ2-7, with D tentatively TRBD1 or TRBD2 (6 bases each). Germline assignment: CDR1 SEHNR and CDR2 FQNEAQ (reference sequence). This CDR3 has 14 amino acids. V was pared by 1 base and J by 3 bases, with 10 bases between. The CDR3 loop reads CASSLDGGGYEQYF. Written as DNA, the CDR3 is TGTGCCAGCAGCTTAGACGGGGGCGGCTACGAGCAGTACTTC.

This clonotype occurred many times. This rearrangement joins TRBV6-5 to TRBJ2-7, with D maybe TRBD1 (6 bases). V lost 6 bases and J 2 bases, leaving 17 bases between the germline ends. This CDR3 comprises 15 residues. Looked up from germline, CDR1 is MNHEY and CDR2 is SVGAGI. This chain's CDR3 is CASRLQTGTTYEQYF. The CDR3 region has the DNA TGTGCCAGCAGGCTCCAGACCGGGACAACCTACGAGCAGTACTTC.

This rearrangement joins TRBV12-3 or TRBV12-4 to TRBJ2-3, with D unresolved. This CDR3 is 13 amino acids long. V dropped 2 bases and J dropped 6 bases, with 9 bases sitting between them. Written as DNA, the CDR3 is TGTGCCAGCAGTTTATGGGCCGGCGATACGCAGTATTTT. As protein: CASSLWAGDTQYF.

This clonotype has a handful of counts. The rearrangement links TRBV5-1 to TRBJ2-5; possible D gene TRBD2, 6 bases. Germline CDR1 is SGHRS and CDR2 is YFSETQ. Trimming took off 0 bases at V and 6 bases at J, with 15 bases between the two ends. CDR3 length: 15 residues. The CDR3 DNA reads TGCGCCAGCAGCTTGGAGGGGACTGGCGCAAAGACCCAGTACTTC. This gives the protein CASSLEGTGAKTQYF. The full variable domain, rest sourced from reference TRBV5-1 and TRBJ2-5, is KAGVTQTPRYLIKTRGQQVTLSCSPISGHRSVSWYQQTPGQGLQFLFEYFSETQRNKGNFPGRFSGRQFSNSRSEMNVSTLELGDSALYLCASSLEGTGAKTQYFGPGTRLLVL.

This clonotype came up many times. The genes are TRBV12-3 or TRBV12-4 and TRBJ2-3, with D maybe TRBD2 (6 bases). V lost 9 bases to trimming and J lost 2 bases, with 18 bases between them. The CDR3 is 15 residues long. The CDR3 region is CASLPSGEITDTQYF. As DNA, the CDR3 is TGTGCCAGTCTTCCCTCGGGGGAGATCACAGATACGCAGTATTTT.

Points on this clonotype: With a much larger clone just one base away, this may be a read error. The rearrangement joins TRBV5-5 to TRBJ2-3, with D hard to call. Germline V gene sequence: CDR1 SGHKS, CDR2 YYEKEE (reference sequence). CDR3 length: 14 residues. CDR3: CASNLELRIDTQYF. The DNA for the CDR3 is TGTGCCAGCAACTTGGAACTCCGGATAGATACGCAGTATTTT.